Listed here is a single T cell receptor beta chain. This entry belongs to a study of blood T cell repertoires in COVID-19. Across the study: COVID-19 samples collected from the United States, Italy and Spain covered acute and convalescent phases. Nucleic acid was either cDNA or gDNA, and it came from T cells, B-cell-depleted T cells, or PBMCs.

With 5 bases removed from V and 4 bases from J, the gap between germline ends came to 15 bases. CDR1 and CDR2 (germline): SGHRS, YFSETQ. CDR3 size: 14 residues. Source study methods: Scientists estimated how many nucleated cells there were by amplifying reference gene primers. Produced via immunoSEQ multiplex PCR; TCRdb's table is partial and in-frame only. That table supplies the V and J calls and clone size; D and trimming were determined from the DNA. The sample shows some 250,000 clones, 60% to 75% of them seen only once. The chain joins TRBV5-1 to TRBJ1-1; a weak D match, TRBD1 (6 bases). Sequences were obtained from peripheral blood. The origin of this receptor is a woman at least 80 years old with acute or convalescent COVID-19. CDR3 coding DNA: TGCGCCAGCAGGACCGGGACATATACCACTGAAGCTTTCTTT. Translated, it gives CASRTGTYTTEAFF. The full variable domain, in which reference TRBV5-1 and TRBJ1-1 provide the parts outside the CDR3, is KAGVTQTPRYLIKTRGQQVTLSCSPISGHRSVSWYQQTPGQGLQFLFEYFSETQRNKGNFPGRFSGRQFSNSRSEMNVSTLELGDSALYLCASRTGTYTTEAFFGQGTRLTVV.